This paragraph covers one TCR beta chain sequence. The method was immunoSEQ multiplex PCR; TCRdb's version includes in-frame clones alone and lacks a portion of them. The table has more than 110,000 clones, 80% to 95% seen once; the top ten hold 11%. These data originate in a study of cytotoxic CD8 clonotypes in ibrutinib-treated CLL. This TCR was sampled from a human donor with chronic lymphocytic leukemia. This specimen consisted of PBMCs, obtained after 12 months of ibrutinib treatment.

The CDR3 spells CASSSRQGADTEAFF. The CDR3 DNA sequence: TGTGCCAGCAGCTCAAGACAGGGGGCTGACACTGAAGCTTTCTTT. The chain links TRBV7-9 to TRBJ1-1; 10 bases line up with TRBD1. CDR1 is SEHNR, CDR2 FQNEAQ, per germline (reference sequence). V was pared by 4 bases and J by 3 bases, with 5 bases of the junction left unmatched. The CDR3 spans 15 residues.